What follows are 10 T cell receptor beta chains derived from one specimen sequenced in a study of blood T cell repertoires in COVID-19. Sequencing used immunoSEQ multiplex PCR; TCRdb keeps in-frame clones, though not all of them. The profile shows some 68,000 clones, 88% of them singletons. What was sequenced was peripheral blood. These TCRs come from a human donor in a cohort sampled during active COVID-19.

V and J are TRBV11-2 and TRBJ2-3; 8 bases are shared with TRBD2. The J segment lost 0 bases and the V segment lost 4 bases, leaving 3 bases of the junction unmatched. The CDR3 totals 15 residues. Germline CDR1 SGHAT, CDR2 FQNNGV. The CDR3: CASSSTSGSTDTQYF. CDR3 coding DNA: TGTGCCAGCAGCTCAACTAGCGGTAGCACAGATACGCAGTATTTT.

This chain links TRBV27 with TRBJ2-3, with D perhaps TRBD2 (7 bases). V lost 7 bases to trimming and J lost 4 bases, with 18 bases between them. The CDR3 covers 15 residues. CDR1 and CDR2 from the germline V gene are MNHEY and SMNVEV (reference sequence). The CDR3 protein is CASNTRGRAADTQYF. CDR3 bases: TGTGCCAGCAATACGAGGGGGAGGGCCGCAGATACGCAGTATTTT.

This chain connects TRBV5-4 to TRBJ1-4; TRBD1 matches at 9 bases. The junction had 2 bases not matched to a gene; V was cut back by 0 bases and J by 8 bases. The germline V gene encodes CDR1 SGHNT and CDR2 YYREEE (reference sequence). The CDR3 spans 14 residues. For the CDR3, the DNA is TGTGCCAGCAGCTTGGGGACAGGGGAAGAAAAACTGTTTTTT. This encodes CASSLGTGEEKLFF.

The rearrangement links TRBV7-8 to TRBJ1-1; maybe TRBD1 (6 bases). Trimming took 0 bases from V and 1 from J, leaving 9 bases between them. The CDR3 runs 15 residues. Germline loops: CDR1 SGHVS, CDR2 FQNEAQ. The chain's CDR3 is CASSLAAQGNTEAFF. The CDR3 DNA reads TGTGCCAGCAGCTTAGCGGCACAGGGGAACACTGAAGCTTTCTTT.

This chain connects TRBV7-9 to TRBJ2-7, with D perhaps matching TRBD1 (6 bases). V shed 5 bases and J shed 5 bases, with 19 bases lying between them. Germline assignment: CDR1 SEHNR and CDR2 FQNEAQ (reference sequence). CDR3 size: 15 residues. The CDR3 loop reads CASSTRDTVDDEQYF. In DNA form, the CDR3 reads TGTGCCAGCAGCACTCGGGACACTGTCGACGACGAGCAGTACTTC.

This clone has just one count. CDR3 DNA sequence: TGCGCCAGCAGCTTGGCGGGGATGAACACTGAAGCTTTCTTT. Its protein is CASSLAGMNTEAFF. The chain employs TRBV5-1 and TRBJ1-1; D call uncertain. Trimming took off 0 bases at V and 0 bases at J, with 6 bases between the two ends. This CDR3 region has 14 residues. The germline V gene has CDR1 SGHRS and CDR2 YFSETQ.

The rearrangement links TRBV9 to TRBJ1-6; TRBD1 matches at 9 bases. Germline-derived CDR1 and CDR2 are SGDLS and YYNGEE. This CDR3 is 15 amino acids long. The junction had 9 bases not matched to a gene; V was cut back by 4 bases and J by 10 bases. Here the CDR3 DNA reads TGTGCCAGCAGCCCCCAAGGACAGGGGAGGTCACCCCTCCACTTT. Its protein product is CASSPQGQGRSPLHF. The full variable domain, its missing parts supplied by reference TRBV9 and TRBJ1-6, is DSGVTQTPKHLITATGQRVTLRCSPRSGDLSVYWYQQSLDQGLQFLIQYYNGEERAKGNILERFSAQQFPDLHSELNLSSLELGDSALYFCASSPQGQGRSPLHFGNGTRLTVT.

V and J are TRBV28 and TRBJ1-2, with TRBD1 matching 7 bases. The CDR3 contains 14 residues. V gave up 5 bases and J gave up 8 bases; unmatched junction bases: 11. The germline V gene encodes CDR1 MDHEN and CDR2 SYDVKM. The CDR3 region has the DNA TGTGCCAGCAGTCAACAGACTGGGACAGTAGGCTACACCTTC. Amino acids: CASSQQTGTVGYTF.

The rearrangement links TRBV6-5 to TRBJ1-1; D is undetermined. Germline-derived CDR1 and CDR2 are MNHEY and SVGAGI. The CDR3 contains 11 residues. The V and J ends lost 9 bases and 4 bases respectively, with 9 bases between them. This chain's CDR3 is CASTYGTEAFF. In DNA, the CDR3 is TGTGCCAGTACCTACGGCACTGAAGCTTTCTTT.

CDR3 DNA sequence: TGTGCCAGCAACATACAGGGAATGAGCAATCAGCCCCAGCATTTT. This codes for CASNIQGMSNQPQHF. The rearrangement joins TRBV28 to TRBJ1-5; TRBD1 might be the D (6 bases). The CDR3 totals 15 residues. Germline V CDR1 and CDR2: MDHEN, SYDVKM. The V and J ends lost 7 bases and 1 base respectively, with 14 bases between them.